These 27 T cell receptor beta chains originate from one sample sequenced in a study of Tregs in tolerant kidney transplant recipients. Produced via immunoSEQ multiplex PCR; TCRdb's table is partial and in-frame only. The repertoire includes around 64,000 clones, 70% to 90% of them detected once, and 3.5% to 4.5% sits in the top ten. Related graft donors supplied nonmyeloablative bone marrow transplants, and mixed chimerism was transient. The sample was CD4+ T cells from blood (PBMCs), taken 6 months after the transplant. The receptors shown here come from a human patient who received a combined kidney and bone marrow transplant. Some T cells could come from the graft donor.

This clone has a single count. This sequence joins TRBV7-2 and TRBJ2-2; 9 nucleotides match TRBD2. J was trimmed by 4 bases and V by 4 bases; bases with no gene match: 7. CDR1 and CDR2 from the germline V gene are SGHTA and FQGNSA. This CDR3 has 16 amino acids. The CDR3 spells CASSSSGLAFTGELFF. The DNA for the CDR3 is TGTGCCAGCAGCTCGTCGGGACTAGCCTTCACCGGGGAGCTGTTTTTT. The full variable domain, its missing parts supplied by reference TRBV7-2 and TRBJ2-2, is GAGVSQSPSNKVTEKGKDVELRCDPISGHTALYWYRQSLGQGLEFLIYFQGNSAPDKSGLPSDRFSAERTGGSVSTLTIQRTQQEDSAVYLCASSSSGLAFTGELFFGEGSRLTVL.

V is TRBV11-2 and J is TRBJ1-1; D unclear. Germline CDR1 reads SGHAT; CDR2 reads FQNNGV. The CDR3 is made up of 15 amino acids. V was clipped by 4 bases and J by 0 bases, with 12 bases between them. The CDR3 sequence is CASSSYSTVNTEAFF. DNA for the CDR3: TGTGCCAGCAGCTCTTACTCCACAGTGAACACTGAAGCTTTCTTT.

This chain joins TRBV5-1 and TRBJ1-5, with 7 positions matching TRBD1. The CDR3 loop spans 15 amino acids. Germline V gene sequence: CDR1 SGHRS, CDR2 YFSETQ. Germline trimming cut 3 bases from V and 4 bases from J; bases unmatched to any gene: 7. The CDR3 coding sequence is TGCGCCAGCAGCTCTAATGGACAGGCTAATCAGCCCCAGCATTTT. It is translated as CASSSNGQANQPQHF.

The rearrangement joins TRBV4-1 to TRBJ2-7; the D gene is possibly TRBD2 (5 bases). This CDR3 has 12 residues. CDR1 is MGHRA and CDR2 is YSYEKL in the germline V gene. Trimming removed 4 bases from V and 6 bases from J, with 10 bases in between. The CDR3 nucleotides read TGCGCCAGCAGCCCGCGAGAGGGCGAGCAGTACTTC. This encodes CASSPREGEQYF.

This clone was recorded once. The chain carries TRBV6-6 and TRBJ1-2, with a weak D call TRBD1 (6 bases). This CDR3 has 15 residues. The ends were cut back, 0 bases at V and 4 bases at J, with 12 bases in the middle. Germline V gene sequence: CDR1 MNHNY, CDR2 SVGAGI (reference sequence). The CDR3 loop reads CASSYSPQGGYGYTF. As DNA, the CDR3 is TGTGCCAGCAGTTACTCCCCACAGGGCGGCTATGGCTACACCTTC.

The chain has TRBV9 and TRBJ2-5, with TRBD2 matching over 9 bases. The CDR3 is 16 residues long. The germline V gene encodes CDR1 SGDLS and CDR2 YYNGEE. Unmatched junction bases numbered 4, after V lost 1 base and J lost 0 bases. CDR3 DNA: TGTGCCAGCAGCGTACGGGCGGGAGGGAACCAAGAGACCCAGTACTTC. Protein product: CASSVRAGGNQETQYF.

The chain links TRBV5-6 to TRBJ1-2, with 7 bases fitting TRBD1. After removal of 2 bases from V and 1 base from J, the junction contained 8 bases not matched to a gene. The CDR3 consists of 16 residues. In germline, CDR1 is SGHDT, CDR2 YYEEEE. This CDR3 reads CASSLPPGTVNYGYTF. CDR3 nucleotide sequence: TGTGCCAGCAGCTTACCACCCGGGACAGTTAACTATGGCTACACCTTC.

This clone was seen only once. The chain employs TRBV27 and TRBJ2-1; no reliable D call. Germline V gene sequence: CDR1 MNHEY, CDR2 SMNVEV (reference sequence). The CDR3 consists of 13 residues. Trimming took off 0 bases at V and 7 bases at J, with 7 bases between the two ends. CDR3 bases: TGTGCCAGCAGTTTATCGGGCAGAAATGAGCAGTTCTTC. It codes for CASSLSGRNEQFF.

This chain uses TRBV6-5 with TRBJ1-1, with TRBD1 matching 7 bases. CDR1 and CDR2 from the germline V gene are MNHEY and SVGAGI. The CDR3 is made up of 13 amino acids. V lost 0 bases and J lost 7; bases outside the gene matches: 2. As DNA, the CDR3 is TGTGCCAGCAGTTACTCGACAGGGTATGAAGCTTTCTTT. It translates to CASSYSTGYEAFF.

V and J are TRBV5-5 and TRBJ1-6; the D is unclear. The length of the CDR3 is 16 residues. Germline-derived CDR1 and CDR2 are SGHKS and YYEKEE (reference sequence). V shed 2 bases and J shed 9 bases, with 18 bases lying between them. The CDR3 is CASSFAPSSVASPLHF. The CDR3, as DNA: TGTGCCAGCAGCTTTGCCCCATCGAGCGTCGCTTCACCCCTCCACTTT.

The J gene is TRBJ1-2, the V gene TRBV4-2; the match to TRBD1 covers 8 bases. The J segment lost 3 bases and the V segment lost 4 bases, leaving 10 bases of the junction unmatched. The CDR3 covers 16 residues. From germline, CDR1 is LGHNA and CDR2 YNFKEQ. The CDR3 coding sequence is TGTGCCAGCAGCCCCCGAGGGCCGGGACAGGACTATGGCTACACCTTC. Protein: CASSPRGPGQDYGYTF.

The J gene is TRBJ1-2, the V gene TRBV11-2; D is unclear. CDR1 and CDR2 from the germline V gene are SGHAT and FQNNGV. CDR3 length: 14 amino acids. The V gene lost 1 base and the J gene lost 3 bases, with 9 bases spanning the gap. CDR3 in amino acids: CASSLVGIYYGYTF. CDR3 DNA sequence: TGTGCCAGCAGCTTAGTGGGCATATACTATGGCTACACCTTC. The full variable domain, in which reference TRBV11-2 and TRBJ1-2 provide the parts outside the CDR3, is EAGVAQSPRYKIIEKRQSVAFWCNPISGHATLYWYQQILGQGPKLLIQFQNNGVVDDSQLPKDRFSAERLKGVDSTLKIQPAKLEDSAVYLCASSLVGIYYGYTFGSGTRLTVV.

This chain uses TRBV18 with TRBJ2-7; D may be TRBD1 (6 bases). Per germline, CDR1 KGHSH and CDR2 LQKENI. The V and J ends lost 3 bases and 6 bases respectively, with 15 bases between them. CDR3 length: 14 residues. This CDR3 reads CASSPPTGRGEQYF. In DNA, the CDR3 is TGTGCCAGCTCACCCCCCACAGGGCGTGGCGAGCAGTACTTC.

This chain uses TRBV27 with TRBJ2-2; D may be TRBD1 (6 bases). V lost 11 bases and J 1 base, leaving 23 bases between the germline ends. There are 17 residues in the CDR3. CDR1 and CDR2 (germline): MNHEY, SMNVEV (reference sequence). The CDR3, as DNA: TGTGCCTACAGCAGGGGCAGGCAATCTATGAACACCGGGGAGCTGTTTTTT. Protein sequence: CAYSRGRQSMNTGELFF.

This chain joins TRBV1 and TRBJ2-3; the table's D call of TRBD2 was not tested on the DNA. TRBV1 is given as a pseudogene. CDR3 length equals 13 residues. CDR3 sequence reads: CTSSQTITDTQYF. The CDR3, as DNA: TGCACCAGCAGCCAGACTATCACAGATACGCAGTATTTT.

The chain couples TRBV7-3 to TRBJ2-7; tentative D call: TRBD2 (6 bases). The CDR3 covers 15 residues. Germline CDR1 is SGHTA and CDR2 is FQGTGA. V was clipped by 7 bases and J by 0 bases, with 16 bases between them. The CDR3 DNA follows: TGTGCCAGCATTCCTGCATGGCGGGGCTCCTACGAGCAGTACTTC. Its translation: CASIPAWRGSYEQYF.

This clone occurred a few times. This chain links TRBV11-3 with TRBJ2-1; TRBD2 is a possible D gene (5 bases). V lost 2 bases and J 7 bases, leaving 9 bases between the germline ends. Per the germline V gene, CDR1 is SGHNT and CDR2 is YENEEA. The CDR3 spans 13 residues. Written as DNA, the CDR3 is TGTGCCAGCAGCTTAATCGGCGGGAATGAGCAGTTCTTC. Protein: CASSLIGGNEQFF.

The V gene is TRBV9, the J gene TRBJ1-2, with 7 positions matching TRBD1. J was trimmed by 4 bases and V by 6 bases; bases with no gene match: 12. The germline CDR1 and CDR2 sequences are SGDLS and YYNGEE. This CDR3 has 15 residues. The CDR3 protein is CASTKGDSIGYGYTF. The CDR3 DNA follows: TGTGCCAGCACCAAAGGGGACAGTATTGGCTATGGCTACACCTTC.

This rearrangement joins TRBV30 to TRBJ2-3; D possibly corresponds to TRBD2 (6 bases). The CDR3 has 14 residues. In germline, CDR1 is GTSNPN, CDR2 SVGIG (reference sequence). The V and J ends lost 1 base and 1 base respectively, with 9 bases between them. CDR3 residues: CAWSGREGTDTQYF. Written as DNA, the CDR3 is TGTGCCTGGAGTGGCAGGGAGGGCACAGATACGCAGTATTTT. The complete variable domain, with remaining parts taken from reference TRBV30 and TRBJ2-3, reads SQTIHQWPATLVQPVGSPLSLECTVEGTSNPNLYWYRQAAGRGLQLLFYSVGIGQISSEVPQNLSASRPQDRQFILSSKKLLLSDSGFYLCAWSGREGTDTQYFGPGTRLTVL.

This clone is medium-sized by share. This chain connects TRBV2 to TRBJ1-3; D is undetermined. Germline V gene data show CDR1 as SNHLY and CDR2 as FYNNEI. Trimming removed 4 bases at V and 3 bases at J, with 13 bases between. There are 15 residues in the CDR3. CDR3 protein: CASSGTALFGNTIYF. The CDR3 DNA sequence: TGTGCCAGCAGTGGAACTGCGTTATTTGGAAACACCATATATTTT. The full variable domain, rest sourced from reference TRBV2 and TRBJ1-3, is EPEVTQTPSHQVTQMGQEVILRCVPISNHLYFYWYRQILGQKVEFLVSFYNNEISEKSEIFDDQFSVERPDGSNFTLKIRSTKLEDSAMYFCASSGTALFGNTIYFGEGSWLTVV.

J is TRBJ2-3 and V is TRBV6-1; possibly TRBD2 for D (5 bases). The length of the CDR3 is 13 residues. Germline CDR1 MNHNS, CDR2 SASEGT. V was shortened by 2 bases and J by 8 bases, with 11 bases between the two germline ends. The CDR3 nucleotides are TGTGCCAGCAGTGAACTTAGCGCGGGTACGCAGTATTTT. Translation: CASSELSAGTQYF.

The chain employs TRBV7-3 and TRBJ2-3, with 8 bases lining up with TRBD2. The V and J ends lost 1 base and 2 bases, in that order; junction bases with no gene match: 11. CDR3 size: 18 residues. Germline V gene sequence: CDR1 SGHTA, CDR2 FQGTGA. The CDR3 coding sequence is TGTGCCAGCAGCTTAAATCGGGGGGGCCTGGACCACACAGATACGCAGTATTTT. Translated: CASSLNRGGLDHTDTQYF.

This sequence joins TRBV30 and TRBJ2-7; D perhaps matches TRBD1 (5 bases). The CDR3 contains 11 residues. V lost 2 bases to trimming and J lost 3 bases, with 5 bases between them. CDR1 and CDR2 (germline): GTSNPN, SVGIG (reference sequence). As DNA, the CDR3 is TGTGCCTGGAGTCAGGGCTACGAGCAGTACTTC. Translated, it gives CAWSQGYEQYF. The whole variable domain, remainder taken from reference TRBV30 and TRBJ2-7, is SQTIHQWPATLVQPVGSPLSLECTVEGTSNPNLYWYRQAAGRGLQLLFYSVGIGQISSEVPQNLSASRPQDRQFILSSKKLLLSDSGFYLCAWSQGYEQYFGPGTRLTVT.

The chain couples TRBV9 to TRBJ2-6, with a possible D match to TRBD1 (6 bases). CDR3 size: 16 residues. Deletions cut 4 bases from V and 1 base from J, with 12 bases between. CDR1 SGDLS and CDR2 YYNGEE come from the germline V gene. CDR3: CASSPLGGSGANVLTF. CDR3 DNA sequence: TGTGCCAGCAGCCCACTAGGGGGTTCTGGGGCCAACGTCCTGACTTTC.

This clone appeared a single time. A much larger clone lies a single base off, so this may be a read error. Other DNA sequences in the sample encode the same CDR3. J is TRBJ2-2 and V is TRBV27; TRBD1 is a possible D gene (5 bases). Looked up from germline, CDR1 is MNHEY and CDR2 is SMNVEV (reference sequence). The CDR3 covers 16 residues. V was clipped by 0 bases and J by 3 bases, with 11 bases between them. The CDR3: CASSLSAQGDTGELFF. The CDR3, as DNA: TGTGCCAGCAGTTTATCGGCCCAGGGTGACACCGGGGAGCTGTTTTTT.

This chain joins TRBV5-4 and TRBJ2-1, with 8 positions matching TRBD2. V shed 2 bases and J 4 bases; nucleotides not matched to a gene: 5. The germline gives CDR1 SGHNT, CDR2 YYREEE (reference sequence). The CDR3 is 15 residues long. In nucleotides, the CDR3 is TGTGCCAGCAGCTTCAGCGGGGGAGTGTACAATGAGCAGTTCTTC. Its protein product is CASSFSGGVYNEQFF.

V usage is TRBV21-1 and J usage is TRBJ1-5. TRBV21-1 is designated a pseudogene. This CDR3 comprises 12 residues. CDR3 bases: TGTGCCAGCAGCTTAAGCAATCAGCCCCAGCATTTT. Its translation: CASSLSNQPQHF.